These 17 T cell receptor beta chains originate from one sample sequenced in a study of T cell responses to AZD1222 COVID-19 vaccine. The table came from immunoSEQ multiplex PCR; TCRdb's copy has only in-frame clones and leaves some out. The table records 160,000 or so clones, 80% to 90% of them present only once. The specimen comprised peripheral blood, sampled after recovery from COVID-19. The source is an adult who had recovered from COVID-19.

J is TRBJ2-2 and V is TRBV6-2 or TRBV6-3; tentatively, D is TRBD1 (5 bases). The CDR3 contains 16 residues. CDR1 MNHEY and CDR2 SVGEGT come from the germline V gene. The ends were cut back, 2 bases at V and 6 bases at J, with 16 bases in the middle. DNA of the CDR3: TGTGCCAGCAGTTACAATCAGGGTCTCCTCCCCGGGGAGCTGTTTTTT. Protein sequence: CASSYNQGLLPGELFF.

This chain connects TRBV14 to TRBJ1-2; D is ambiguous. V lost 1 base to trimming and J lost 4 bases, with 10 bases between them. Per germline, CDR1 SGHDN and CDR2 FVKESK. This CDR3 has 14 residues. The CDR3, as DNA: TGTGCCAGCAGCCAAGGGACCTCAGTCTATGGCTACACCTTC. Its translation is CASSQGTSVYGYTF.

The chain is built from TRBV6-5 and TRBJ1-1, with a tentative D call TRBD1 (5 bases). The CDR3 spans 15 residues. V was cut by 2 bases and J by 4 bases, with 14 bases left in between. Per the germline V gene, CDR1 is MNHEY and CDR2 is SVGAGI. CDR3 region: CASSYQGLGGTEAFF. CDR3 sequence (DNA): TGTGCCAGCAGTTACCAAGGCCTTGGGGGCACTGAAGCTTTCTTT.

V is TRBV5-6 and J is TRBJ1-4, with a weak D call TRBD1 (6 bases). The CDR3 is made up of 16 amino acids. The V end lost 4 bases, the J end lost 0 bases, and 13 bases lay between the germline ends. CDR1 is SGHDT, CDR2 YYEEEE, per germline. The CDR3 DNA reads TGTGCCAGCAGCACCTGGACAGATGCAACTAATGAAAAACTGTTTTTT. Translated, it gives CASSTWTDATNEKLFF.

The rearrangement links TRBV19 to TRBJ1-1; D unresolved. The germline V gene encodes CDR1 LNHDA and CDR2 SQIVND (reference sequence). The CDR3 totals 13 residues. Trimming shortened V by 3 bases and J by 4 bases, and 9 bases separated the two germline ends. The CDR3: CASSMDGATEAFF. The CDR3 nucleotides are TGTGCCAGTAGTATGGACGGAGCCACTGAAGCTTTCTTT.

The V and J genes are TRBV7-2 and TRBJ2-4; no clear D gene. Germline lookup yields CDR1 SGHTA and CDR2 FQGNSA. V was pared by 5 bases and J by 0 bases, with 14 bases between. The CDR3 contains 16 residues. CDR3 sequence: CASSLVGFPAKNIQYF. The CDR3 DNA sequence: TGTGCCAGCAGCCTAGTGGGGTTTCCAGCCAAAAACATTCAGTACTTC.

The J gene is TRBJ1-1, the V gene TRBV18; D gene ambiguous. The CDR3 consists of 12 residues. The ends were cut back, 4 bases at V and 3 bases at J, with 6 bases in the middle. Germline lookup yields CDR1 KGHSH and CDR2 LQKENI. The CDR3 region has the DNA TGTGCCAGCTCACTGATGGACACTGAAGCTTTCTTT. Amino acids: CASSLMDTEAFF.

This clone was observed a single time. V usage is TRBV11-2 and J usage is TRBJ2-3; D gene uncertain. Deletions cut 1 base from V and 2 bases from J, with 19 bases between. Germline V gene data show CDR1 as SGHAT and CDR2 as FQNNGV. The length of the CDR3 is 18 residues. This CDR3 reads CASSLVGRGGLVTDTQYF. For the CDR3, the DNA is TGTGCCAGCAGCTTAGTTGGGCGTGGCGGCTTAGTCACAGATACGCAGTATTTT.

V usage is TRBV9 and J usage is TRBJ2-3; D gene ambiguous. The CDR3 length is 17 residues. Trimming pared 3 bases from V and 2 bases from J, leaving 19 bases between. From germline, CDR1 is SGDLS and CDR2 YYNGEE. CDR3 nucleotides: TGTGCCAGCAGCGCGCCCCTGACTGGCACCCTCACAGATACGCAGTATTTT. Residues: CASSAPLTGTLTDTQYF.

V gene TRBV9 combines with J gene TRBJ2-6; TRBD2 agrees at 11 bases. Germline V gives CDR1 SGDLS, CDR2 YYNGEE. The V gene end was trimmed by 4 bases and the J gene end by 1 base; junction bases not matched to a gene: 7. This CDR3 comprises 18 residues. CDR3 region: CASSIRIAGGSGANVLTF. As DNA, the CDR3 is TGTGCCAGCAGCATCCGCATAGCGGGGGGGTCTGGGGCCAACGTCCTGACTTTC.

This chain links TRBV12-3 or TRBV12-4 with TRBJ1-5; D is unclear. Trimming took off 2 bases at V and 7 bases at J, with 9 bases between the two ends. The CDR3 is 13 amino acids. This CDR3 reads CASSLRVGQPQHF. CDR3 nucleotides: TGTGCCAGCAGTTTACGGGTCGGACAGCCCCAGCATTTT.

This clone was observed once. The chain has TRBV29-1 and TRBJ1-3; 9 bases align to TRBD1. V dropped 7 bases and J dropped 7; count of bases not matched to a gene: 8. This CDR3 is built from 13 residues. The germline CDR1 and CDR2 sequences are SQVTM and ANQGSEA. CDR3 protein: CSAGGTGRNTIYF. The CDR3 DNA sequence: TGCAGCGCCGGTGGGACAGGGAGGAACACCATATATTTT. Filled out from reference TRBV29-1 and TRBJ1-3, the complete variable domain reads SAVISQKPSRDICQRGTSLTIQCQVDSQVTMMFWYRQQPGQSLTLIATANQGSEATYESGFVIDKFPISRPNLTFSTLTVSNMSPEDSSIYLCSAGGTGRNTIYFGEGSWLTVV.

The chain uses TRBV15 and TRBJ2-2; D not certain. Germline CDR1 LNHNV, CDR2 YYDKDF (reference sequence). The CDR3 covers 15 residues. Trimming pared 1 base from V and 2 bases from J, leaving 8 bases between. The CDR3, as DNA: TGTGCCACCAGCAGAGGCGGAGCCAACACCGGGGAGCTGTTTTTT. It yields the protein CATSRGGANTGELFF.

This clone was found once. This chain connects TRBV9 to TRBJ2-3, with TRBD2 matching over 7 bases. The CDR3 is made up of 14 amino acids. J lost 6 bases, V lost 0 bases, and 4 bases had no gene match. Germline V gene lookup returns CDR1 SGDLS and CDR2 YYNGEE. CDR3 residues: CASSVGLAVDTQYF. CDR3 nucleotide sequence: TGTGCCAGCAGCGTAGGACTAGCCGTGGATACGCAGTATTTT.

The V and J genes are TRBV5-1 and TRBJ1-5; 8 bases fit TRBD1. Germline-derived CDR1 and CDR2 are SGHRS and YFSETQ. This CDR3 contains 15 residues. J gave up 4 bases and V 1 base, and 4 bases lay outside the gene matches. In DNA, the CDR3 is TGCGCCAGCAGCTTGACAGGGGGAGGAAATCAGCCCCAGCATTTT. This encodes CASSLTGGGNQPQHF.

The chain employs TRBV27 and TRBJ1-6; possible D gene TRBD1, 5 bases. This CDR3 is built from 14 residues. CDR1 and CDR2 (germline): MNHEY, SMNVEV (reference sequence). The V and J ends lost 3 bases and 10 bases respectively, with 13 bases between them. The CDR3 DNA follows: TGTGCCAGCAGTTTCTCAAGAGGGGAATCACCCCTCCACTTT. It translates to CASSFSRGESPLHF.

This clone is a singleton in its sample. The sample contains more than one DNA sequence encoding this CDR3. The genes are TRBV7-9 and TRBJ2-1; 10 bases are a match to TRBD2. This CDR3 region has 16 residues. CDR1 and CDR2 (germline): SEHNR, FQNEAQ (reference sequence). With V trimmed by 2 bases and J by 5 bases, 6 bases remained unmatched. The CDR3 DNA is TGTGCCAGCAGCTTAAGCCTAGCGGGAGCCCACAATGAGCAGTTCTTC. Residues: CASSLSLAGAHNEQFF.